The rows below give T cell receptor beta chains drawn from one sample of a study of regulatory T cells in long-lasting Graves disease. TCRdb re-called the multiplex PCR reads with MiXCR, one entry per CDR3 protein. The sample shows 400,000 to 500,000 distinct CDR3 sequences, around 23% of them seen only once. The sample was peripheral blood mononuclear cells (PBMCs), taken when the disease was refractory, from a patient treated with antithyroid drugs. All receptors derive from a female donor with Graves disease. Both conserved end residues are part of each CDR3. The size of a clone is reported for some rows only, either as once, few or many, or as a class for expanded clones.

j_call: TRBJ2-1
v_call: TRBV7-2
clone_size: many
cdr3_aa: CASSLELGREQFF

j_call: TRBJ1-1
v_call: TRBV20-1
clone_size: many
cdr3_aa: CSATRDRKGDTEAFF

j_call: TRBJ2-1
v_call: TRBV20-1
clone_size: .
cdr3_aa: CARPNEQFF

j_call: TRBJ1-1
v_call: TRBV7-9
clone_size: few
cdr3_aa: CASSSETDGGTEAFF

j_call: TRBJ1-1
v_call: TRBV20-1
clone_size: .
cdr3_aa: CSAREWTALNTEAFF

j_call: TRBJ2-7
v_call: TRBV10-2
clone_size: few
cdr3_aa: CASKSTSGTSYEQYF

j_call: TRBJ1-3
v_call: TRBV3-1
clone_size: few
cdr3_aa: CASSDRVQSGNTIYF

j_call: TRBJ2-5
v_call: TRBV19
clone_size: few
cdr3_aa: CASSPLAGEETQYF

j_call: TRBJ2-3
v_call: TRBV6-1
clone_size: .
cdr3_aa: CAISESAGSTDTQYF

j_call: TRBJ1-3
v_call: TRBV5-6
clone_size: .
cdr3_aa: CASSYDRTGNTIYF

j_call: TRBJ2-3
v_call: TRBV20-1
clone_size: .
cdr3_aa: CSAVGLAITDTQYF

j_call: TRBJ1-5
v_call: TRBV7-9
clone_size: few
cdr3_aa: CASSLRTDNQPQHF

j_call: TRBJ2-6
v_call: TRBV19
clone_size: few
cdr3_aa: CATGTVGPSGANVLTF

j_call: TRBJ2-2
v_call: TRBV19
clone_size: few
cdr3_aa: CASTTSGSLGELFF

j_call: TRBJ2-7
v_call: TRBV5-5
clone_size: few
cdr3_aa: CASSLFGTGLEAYF

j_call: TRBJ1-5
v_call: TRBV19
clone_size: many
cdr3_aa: CASSIPPGQPQHF

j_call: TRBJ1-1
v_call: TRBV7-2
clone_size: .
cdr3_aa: CASSLTFSVNTEAFF

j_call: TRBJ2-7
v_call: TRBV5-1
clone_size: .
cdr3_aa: CASSYTQGIDEQYF

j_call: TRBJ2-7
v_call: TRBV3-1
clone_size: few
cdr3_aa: CASSQGLLLVPEQYF

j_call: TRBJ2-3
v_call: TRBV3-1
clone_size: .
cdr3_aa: CASSQGLAGGLDTQYF